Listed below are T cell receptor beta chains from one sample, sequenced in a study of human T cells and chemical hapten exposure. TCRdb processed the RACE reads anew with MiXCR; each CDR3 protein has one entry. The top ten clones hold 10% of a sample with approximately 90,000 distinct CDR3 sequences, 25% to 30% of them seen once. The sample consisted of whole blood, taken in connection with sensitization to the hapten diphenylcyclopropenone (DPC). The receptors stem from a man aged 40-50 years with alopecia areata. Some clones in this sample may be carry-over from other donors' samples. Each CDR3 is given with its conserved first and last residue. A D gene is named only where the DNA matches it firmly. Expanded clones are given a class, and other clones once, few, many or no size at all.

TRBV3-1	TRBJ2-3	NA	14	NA	CASSQDIPADTQYF	TGTGCCAGCAGCCAAGATATCCCGGCGGATACGCAGTATTTT
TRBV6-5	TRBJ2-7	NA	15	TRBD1	CASSRTGQGRYEQYF	TGTGCCAGCAGTCGAACCGGACAGGGACGGTACGAGCAGTACTTC
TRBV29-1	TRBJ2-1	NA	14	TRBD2	CSVGLAGGTNEQFF	TGCAGCGTTGGCCTAGCGGGAGGAACCAATGAGCAGTTCTTC
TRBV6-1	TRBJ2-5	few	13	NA	CASSDGTQGTQYF	TGTGCCAGCAGTGATGGCACTCAGGGGACCCAGTACTTC
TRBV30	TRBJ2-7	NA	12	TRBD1	CAWRKTGNEQYF	TGTGCCTGGAGGAAGACAGGGAACGAGCAGTACTTC
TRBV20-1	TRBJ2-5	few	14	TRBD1	CSAGTGVGQETQYF	TGCAGTGCTGGGACAGGGGTTGGCCAAGAGACCCAGTACTTC
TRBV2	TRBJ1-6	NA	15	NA	CASNRLGYGNSPLHF	TGTGCGAGCAATCGATTGGGGTATGGGAATTCACCCCTCCACTTT
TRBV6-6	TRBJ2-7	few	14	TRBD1	CASSLGQGFYEQYF	TGTGCCAGCAGTCTGGGACAGGGATTCTACGAGCAGTACTTC
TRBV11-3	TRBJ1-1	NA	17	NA	CASSLGAGRVRDTEAFF	TGTGCCAGCAGCTTAGGAGCAGGAAGGGTCCGGGACACTGAAGCTTTCTTT
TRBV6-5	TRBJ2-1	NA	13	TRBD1	CASSYRGGGEQFF	TGTGCCAGCAGTTACAGAGGGGGCGGTGAGCAGTTCTTC
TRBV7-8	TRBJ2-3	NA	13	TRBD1	CASQGQSTDTQYF	TGTGCCAGTCAGGGACAGAGCACAGATACGCAGTATTTT
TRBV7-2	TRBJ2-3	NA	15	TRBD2	CASSPPGLGTDTQYF	TGTGCCAGCAGCCCCCCAGGACTAGGCACAGATACGCAGTATTTT
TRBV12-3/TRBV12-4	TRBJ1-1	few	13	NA	CASSLTGLSEAFF	TGTGCCAGCAGTTTGACAGGTTTGTCTGAAGCTTTCTTT
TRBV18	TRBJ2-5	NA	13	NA	CASSRRESETQYF	TGTGCCAGCTCACGGAGGGAATCGGAGACCCAGTACTTC
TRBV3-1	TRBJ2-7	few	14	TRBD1	CASSRDSSIGEQYF	TGTGCCAGCAGCCGGGACAGCTCAATTGGCGAGCAGTACTTC
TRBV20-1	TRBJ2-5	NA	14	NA	CSARDPTGQETQYF	TGCAGTGCTAGAGATCCGACGGGACAAGAGACCCAGTACTTC
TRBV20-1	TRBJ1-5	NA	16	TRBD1	CSARVPRTGHNQPQHF	TGCAGTGCTAGAGTTCCCCGGACAGGCCACAATCAGCCCCAGCATTTT
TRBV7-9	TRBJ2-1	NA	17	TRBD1	CASSSSSDRAIDNEQFF	TGTGCCAGCAGCTCCTCCTCGGACAGGGCGATCGACAATGAGCAGTTCTTC
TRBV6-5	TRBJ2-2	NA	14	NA	CASSYGRPTGELFF	TGTGCCAGCAGTTACGGGAGACCCACCGGGGAGCTGTTTTTT
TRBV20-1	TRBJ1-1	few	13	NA	CSASTGSNTEAFF	TGCAGTGCTAGTACAGGATCGAACACTGAAGCTTTCTTT
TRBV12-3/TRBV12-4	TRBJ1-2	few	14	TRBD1	CASSFGTGFHGYTF	TGTGCCAGCAGTTTTGGGACAGGGTTCCATGGCTACACCTTC
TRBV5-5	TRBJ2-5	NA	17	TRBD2	CASSPGGLAAPQETQYF	TGTGCCAGCAGCCCTGGGGGACTAGCGGCGCCCCAAGAGACCCAGTACTTC